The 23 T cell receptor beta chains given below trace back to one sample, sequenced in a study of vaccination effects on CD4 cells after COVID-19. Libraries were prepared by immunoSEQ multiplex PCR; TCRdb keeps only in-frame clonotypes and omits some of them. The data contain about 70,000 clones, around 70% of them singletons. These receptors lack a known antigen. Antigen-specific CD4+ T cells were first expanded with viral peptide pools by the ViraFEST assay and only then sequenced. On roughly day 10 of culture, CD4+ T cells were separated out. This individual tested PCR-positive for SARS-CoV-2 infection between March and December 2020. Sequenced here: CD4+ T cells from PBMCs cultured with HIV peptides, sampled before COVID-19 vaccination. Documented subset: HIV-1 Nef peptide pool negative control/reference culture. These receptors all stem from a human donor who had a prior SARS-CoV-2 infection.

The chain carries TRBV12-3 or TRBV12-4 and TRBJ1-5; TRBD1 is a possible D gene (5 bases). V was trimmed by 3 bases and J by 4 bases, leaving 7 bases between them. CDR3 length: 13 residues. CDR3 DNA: TGTGCCAGCAGTTTTTCAGGGAATCAGCCCCAGCATTTT. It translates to CASSFSGNQPQHF.

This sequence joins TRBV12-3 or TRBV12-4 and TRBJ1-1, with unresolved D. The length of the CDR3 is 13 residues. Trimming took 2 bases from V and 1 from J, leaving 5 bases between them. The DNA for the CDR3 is TGTGCCAGCAGTTTATGGCAGAACACTGAAGCTTTCTTT. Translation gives CASSLWQNTEAFF.

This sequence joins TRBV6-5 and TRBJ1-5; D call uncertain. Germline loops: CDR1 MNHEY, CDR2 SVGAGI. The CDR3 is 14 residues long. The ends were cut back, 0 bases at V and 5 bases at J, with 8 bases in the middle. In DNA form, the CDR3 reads TGTGCCAGCAGTTACTCTAAGGGTTATCAGCCCCAGCATTTT. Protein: CASSYSKGYQPQHF.

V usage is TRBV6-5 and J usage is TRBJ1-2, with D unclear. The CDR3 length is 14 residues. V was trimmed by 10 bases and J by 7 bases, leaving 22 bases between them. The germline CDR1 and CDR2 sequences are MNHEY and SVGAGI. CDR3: CATGSQDRVFGYTF. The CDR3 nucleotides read TGTGCCACCGGATCGCAAGATCGAGTGTTTGGCTACACCTTC.

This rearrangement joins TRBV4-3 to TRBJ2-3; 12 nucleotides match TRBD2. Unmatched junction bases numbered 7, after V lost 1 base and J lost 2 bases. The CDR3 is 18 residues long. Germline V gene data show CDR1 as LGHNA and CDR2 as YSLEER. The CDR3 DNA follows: TGCGCCAGCAGCCAAGGGACTAGCGGGATTACCTTCACAGATACGCAGTATTTT. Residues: CASSQGTSGITFTDTQYF.

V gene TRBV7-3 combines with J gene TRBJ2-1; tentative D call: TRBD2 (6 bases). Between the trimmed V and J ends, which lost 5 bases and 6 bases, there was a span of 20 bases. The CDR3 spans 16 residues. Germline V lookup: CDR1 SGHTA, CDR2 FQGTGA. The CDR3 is CASSRDRDSSGNEQFF. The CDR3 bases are TGTGCCAGCAGCAGAGACCGGGACTCCTCCGGCAATGAGCAGTTCTTC. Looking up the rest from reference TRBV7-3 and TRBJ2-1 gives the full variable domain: GAGVSQTPSNKVTEKGKYVELRCDPISGHTALYWYRQSLGQGPEFLIYFQGTGAADDSGLPNDRFFAVRPEGSVSTLKIQRTERGDSAVYLCASSRDRDSSGNEQFFGPGTRLTVL.

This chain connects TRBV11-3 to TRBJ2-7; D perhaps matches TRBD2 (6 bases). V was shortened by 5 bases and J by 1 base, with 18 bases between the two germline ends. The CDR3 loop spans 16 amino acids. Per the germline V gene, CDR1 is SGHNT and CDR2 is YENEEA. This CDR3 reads CASSPVAGTGSYEQYF. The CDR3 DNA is TGTGCCAGCAGCCCCGTGGCGGGGACGGGATCCTACGAGCAGTACTTC.

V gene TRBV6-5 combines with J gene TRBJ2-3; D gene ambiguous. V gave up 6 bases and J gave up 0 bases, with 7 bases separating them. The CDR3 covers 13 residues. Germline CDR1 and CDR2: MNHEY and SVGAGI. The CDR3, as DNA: TGTGCCAGCAGATTGGGGAGCACAGATACGCAGTATTTT. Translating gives CASRLGSTDTQYF.

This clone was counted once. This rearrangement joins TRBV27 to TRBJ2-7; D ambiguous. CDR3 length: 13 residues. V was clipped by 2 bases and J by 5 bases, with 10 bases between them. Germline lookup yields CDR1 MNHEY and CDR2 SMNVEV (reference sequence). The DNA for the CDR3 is TGTGCCAGCAGTTTACGGGTTACCCACGAGCAGTACTTC. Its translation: CASSLRVTHEQYF.

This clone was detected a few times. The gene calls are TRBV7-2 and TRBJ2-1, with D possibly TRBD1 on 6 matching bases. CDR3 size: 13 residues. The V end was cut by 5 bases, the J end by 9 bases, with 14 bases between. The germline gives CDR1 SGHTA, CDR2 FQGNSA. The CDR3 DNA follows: TGTGCCAGCAGCCCCCTGGGGGCCAGTGAGCAGTTCTTC. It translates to CASSPLGASEQFF.

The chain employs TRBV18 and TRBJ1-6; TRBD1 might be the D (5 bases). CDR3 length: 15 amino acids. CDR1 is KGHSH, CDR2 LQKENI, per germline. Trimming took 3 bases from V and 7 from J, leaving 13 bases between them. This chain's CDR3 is CASSPRQTTNSPLHF. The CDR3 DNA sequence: TGTGCCAGCTCACCGCGACAGACTACAAATTCACCCCTCCACTTT. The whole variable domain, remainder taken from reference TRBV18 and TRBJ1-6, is NAGVMQNPRHLVRRRGQEARLRCSPMKGHSHVYWYRQLPEEGLKFMVYLQKENIIDESGMPKERFSAEFPKEGPSILRIQQVVRGDSAAYFCASSPRQTTNSPLHFGNGTRLTVT.

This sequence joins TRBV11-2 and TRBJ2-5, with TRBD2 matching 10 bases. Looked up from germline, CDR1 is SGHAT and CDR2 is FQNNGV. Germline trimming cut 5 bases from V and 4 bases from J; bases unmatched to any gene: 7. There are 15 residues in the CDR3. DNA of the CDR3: TGTGCCAGCAGCCCGGGTAGCGGGGGGCTAGAGACCCAGTACTTC. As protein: CASSPGSGGLETQYF.

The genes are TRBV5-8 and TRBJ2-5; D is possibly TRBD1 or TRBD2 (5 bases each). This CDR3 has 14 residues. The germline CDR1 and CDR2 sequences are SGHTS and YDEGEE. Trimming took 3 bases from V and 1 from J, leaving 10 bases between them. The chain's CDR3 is CASSWDVVQETQYF. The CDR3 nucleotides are TGTGCCAGCAGCTGGGACGTGGTCCAAGAGACCCAGTACTTC.

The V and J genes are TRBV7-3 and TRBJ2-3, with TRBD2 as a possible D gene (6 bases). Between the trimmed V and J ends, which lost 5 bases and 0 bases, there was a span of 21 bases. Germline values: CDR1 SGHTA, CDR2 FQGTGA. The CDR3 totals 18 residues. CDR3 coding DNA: TGTGCCAGCAGCCCGCTAGGAGCTCTCAGCGGGAGCACAGATACGCAGTATTTT. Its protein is CASSPLGALSGSTDTQYF.

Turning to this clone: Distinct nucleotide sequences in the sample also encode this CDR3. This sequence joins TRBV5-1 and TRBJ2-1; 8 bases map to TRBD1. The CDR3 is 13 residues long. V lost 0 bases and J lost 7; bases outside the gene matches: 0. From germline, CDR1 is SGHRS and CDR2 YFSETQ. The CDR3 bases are TGCGCCAGCAGCTTGGGACAGGGGAATGAGCAGTTCTTC. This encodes CASSLGQGNEQFF.

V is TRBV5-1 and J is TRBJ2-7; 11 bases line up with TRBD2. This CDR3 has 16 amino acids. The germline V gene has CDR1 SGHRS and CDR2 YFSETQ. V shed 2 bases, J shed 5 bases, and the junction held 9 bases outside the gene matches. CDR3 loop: CASSFTLLAGEHEQYF. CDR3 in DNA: TGCGCCAGCAGCTTTACCCTACTAGCGGGAGAGCACGAGCAGTACTTC.

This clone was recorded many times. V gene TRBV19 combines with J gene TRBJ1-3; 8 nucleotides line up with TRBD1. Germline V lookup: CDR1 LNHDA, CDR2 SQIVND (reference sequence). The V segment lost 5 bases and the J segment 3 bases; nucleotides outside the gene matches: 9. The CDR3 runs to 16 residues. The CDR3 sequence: CASSAPRGRGGNTIYF. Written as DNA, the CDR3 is TGTGCCAGTAGTGCACCCAGGGGGCGCGGTGGAAACACCATATATTTT.

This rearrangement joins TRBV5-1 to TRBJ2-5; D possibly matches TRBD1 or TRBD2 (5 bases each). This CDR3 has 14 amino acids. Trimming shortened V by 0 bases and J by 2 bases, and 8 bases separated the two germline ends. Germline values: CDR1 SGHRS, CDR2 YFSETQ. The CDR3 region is CASSLGGGQETQYF. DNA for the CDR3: TGCGCCAGCAGCTTGGGGGGCGGGCAAGAGACCCAGTACTTC.

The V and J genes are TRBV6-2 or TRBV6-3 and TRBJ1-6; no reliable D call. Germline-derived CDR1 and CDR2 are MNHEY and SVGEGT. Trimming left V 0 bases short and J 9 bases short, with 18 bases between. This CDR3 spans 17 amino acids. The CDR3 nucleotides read TGTGCCAGCAGTTACTCGAGTGGTGGTGGGATCTTTTCACCCCTCCACTTT. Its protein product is CASSYSSGGGIFSPLHF.

For the CDR3, the DNA is TGTGCCTGGAGTTATTCAAGCACAGATACGCAGTATTTT. It codes for CAWSYSSTDTQYF. The V gene is TRBV30, the J gene TRBJ2-3, with unresolved D. This CDR3 region has 13 residues. V shed 2 bases and J shed 0 bases, with 6 bases lying between them. Germline CDR1 reads GTSNPN; CDR2 reads SVGIG (reference sequence).

Here the CDR3 reads CASSLNRLGDRGHSYEQYF. In DNA form, the CDR3 reads TGTGCCAGCAGCTTAAATAGGCTCGGGGACAGGGGGCACTCCTACGAGCAGTACTTC. The chain uses TRBV7-4 and TRBJ2-7; 12 bases are shared with TRBD1. This CDR3 region has 19 residues. The germline gives CDR1 SGHVT, CDR2 SQSDAQ. V lost 2 bases and J lost 0; bases outside the gene matches: 11. The entire variable domain, with the rest obtained from reference TRBV7-4 and TRBJ2-7, is as follows: GAGVSQSPRYKVAKRGRDVALRCDSISGHVTLYWYRQTLGQGSEVLTYSQSDAQRDKSGRPSGRFSAERPERSVSTLKIQRTEQGDSAVYLCASSLNRLGDRGHSYEQYFGPGTRLTVT.

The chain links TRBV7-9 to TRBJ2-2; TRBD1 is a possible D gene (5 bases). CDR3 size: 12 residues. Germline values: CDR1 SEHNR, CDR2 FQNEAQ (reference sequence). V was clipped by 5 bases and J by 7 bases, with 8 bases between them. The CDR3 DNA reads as TGTGCCAGCAGCGAAGGGGTCGGGGAGCTGTTTTTT. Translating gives CASSEGVGELFF.

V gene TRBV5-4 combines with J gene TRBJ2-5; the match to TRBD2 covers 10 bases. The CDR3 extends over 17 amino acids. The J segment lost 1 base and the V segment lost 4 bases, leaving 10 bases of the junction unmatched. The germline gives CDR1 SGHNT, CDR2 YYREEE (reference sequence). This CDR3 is CASSLIAGGSSQETQYF. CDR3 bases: TGTGCCAGCAGCCTAATAGCGGGGGGCTCCTCCCAAGAGACCCAGTACTTC.